This T cell receptor beta chain was captured by sequencing in a study of T-cell reconstitution after alpha-beta-depleted transplantation in children. Study-wide results and limits: Surviving recipient T cells and intrathymic progenitors accounted for some patients' high TCRbeta diversity at day 60. Hyperexpanded clones declined; after one year, newly produced T cells mostly supplied diversity.

It was with unique molecular identifiers that the TCRbeta library was prepared. TCRdb ran MiXCR on the PCR reads and lists one entry per CDR3 protein. The repertoire consists of over 150,000 distinct CDR3 sequences, with about 7% occurring once and the leading ten covering roughly 6%. The V and J ends lost 1 base and 0 bases respectively, with 12 bases between them. The CDR3 is 16 amino acids. This clonotype was observed many times. The antigen remains undetermined. Sequencing used PBMCs, obtained before TCRalphabeta/CD19-depleted stem cell transplant. The rearrangement links TRBV12-3 or TRBV12-4 to TRBJ1-1; D gene unclear. The sequence derives from a boy younger than 10 with acute lymphoblastic leukemia, due to receive a stem cell transplant. The CDR3 sequence: CASSLVPLEMNTEAFF. The CDR3 DNA sequence: TGTGCCAGCAGTTTAGTTCCACTTGAAATGAACACTGAAGCTTTCTTT.